These T cell receptor beta chains were read from a single sample in a study of OX40 agonist ivuxolimab in advanced cancers. TCRdb's copy holds only in-frame clones and misses some; the assay was immunoSEQ multiplex PCR. The table shows around 65,000 clones, with 90% to 95% occurring only once. The sequencing used CD4+ or CD8+ T cells sorted from blood, collected in a trial of the OX40 agonist ivuxolimab. All receptors come from an adult with an advanced solid tumor such as melanoma, head and neck, liver or kidney cancer. Each CDR3 is given without its conserved first and last residue. Clone size is given for some rows only: seen once, a few or many times, or a class if the clone is expanded.

>TRBV19|TRBJ1-1|NA
ASSPREPRGEAF
>TRBV6-5|TRBJ1-2|NA
ASTTVGANYGYT
>TRBV7-3|TRBJ2-1|NA
ASSYYRGNEQF
>TRBV9|TRBJ2-7|NA
ASSVARQTGFYEQY
>TRBV6-5|TRBJ1-2|NA
ASGAPGANYGYT
>TRBV30|TRBJ2-7|NA
AWRSGAYEQY
>TRBV7-6|TRBJ2-2|NA
ASSFGTGELF
>TRBV6-5|TRBJ2-5|NA
ASSSRARQETQY
>TRBV27|TRBJ2-1|NA
ASSSFRTGYDEF
>TRBV11-1|TRBJ1-1|NA
ASSLVAGRVAF
>TRBV9|TRBJ2-5|NA
ASGVTAGGETQY
>TRBV27|TRBJ1-1|NA
ASSALGTEAF
>TRBV4-1|TRBJ1-1|NA
ASSQVEGLMNTEAF
>TRBV6-5|TRBJ1-1|NA
ASSYDLNTEAF
>TRBV9|TRBJ2-1|NA
ASNSFQRGGDEQF
>TRBV2|TRBJ1-1|medium-sized
ASSVGEAF
>TRBV4-1|TRBJ2-1|NA
ASSRESGLAGGTEQF
>TRBV27|TRBJ2-7|NA
ASSLGEPANYEQY
>TRBV14|TRBJ2-2|NA
ASSLVRGQVGELF
>TRBV27|TRBJ2-1|once
ASSLIGNEQF
>TRBV7-9|TRBJ1-2|NA
ASSLRRGDPGVDYGYT
>TRBV19|TRBJ1-2|NA
ASSIDLGQGLLDGYT
>TRBV19|TRBJ2-3|NA
ARKASGGATVTDTQY
>TRBV4-1|TRBJ2-5|NA
ASSQVQGGGETQY
>TRBV28|TRBJ1-5|few
ASSLGTGIMPQH
>TRBV2|TRBJ2-6|NA
ASRMSGTGNSGANVLT
>TRBV6-5|TRBJ2-2|once
ASSYRGANTGELF
>TRBV5-1|TRBJ2-3|NA
ASSPFSPDTQY
>TRBV5-4|TRBJ1-2|NA
ASTIPGGEVYYGYT
>TRBV4-3|TRBJ2-7|NA
ASSQGTSFYEQY
>TRBV19|TRBJ2-5|NA
ASSISLQETQY
>TRBV6-5|TRBJ1-4|NA
ASSYSNRVVNEKLF
>TRBV19|TRBJ1-5|NA
ASSLGPDNQPQH
>TRBV7-9|TRBJ2-5|NA
ASSQYRTGDRLRETQY
>TRBV4-1|TRBJ2-3|NA
ASSHLANTDTQY
>TRBV5-4|TRBJ2-7|once
ASSSGLDSYEQY
>TRBV2|TRBJ1-4|NA
ASSELNEKLF
>TRBV18|TRBJ1-5|NA
ASSDGQNSNQPQH
>TRBV6-5|TRBJ1-1|NA
ASTPGLNTEAF
>TRBV7-9|TRBJ2-2|NA
ASSLGGLYGELF
>TRBV5-8|TRBJ2-2|NA
ASTLFHNTGELF
>TRBV7-2|TRBJ2-7|NA
ASSLVERGAGNEQY
>TRBV9|TRBJ1-3|NA
ASSVGISGNTIY
>TRBV4-1|TRBJ2-1|NA
ASSQEGRNTRNEQF
>TRBV11-2|TRBJ2-7|once
ASSLEGRSEYEQY
>TRBV7-2|TRBJ1-1|few
ASSPGGGWTEAF
>TRBV4-1|TRBJ2-7|NA
ASSPRGTGDYEQY
>TRBV5-4|TRBJ2-7|NA
ASSIGQGGYEQY
>TRBV10-3|TRBJ1-5|NA
AISEWQGLDQPQH
>TRBV4-1|TRBJ1-3|NA
ASSQESGPGNTIY
>TRBV19|TRBJ2-1|NA
ASSIPDNEQF
>TRBV27|TRBJ1-1|NA
ASSSLRGDEAF
>TRBV6-5|TRBJ2-7|NA
ASSLDGYEQY
>TRBV19|TRBJ2-5|NA
ASSILAGVQETQY
>TRBV11-2|TRBJ1-1|NA
ASSLFFGTDLQGTEAF
>TRBV7-8|TRBJ2-3|NA
ASSLREAPTGDTQY
>TRBV18|TRBJ2-1|NA
ASSPRLAGVGEQF
>TRBV5-1|TRBJ2-7|NA
ASRLRLANNYEQY
>TRBV19|TRBJ2-3|once
ASSSPLLTSGGRNTQY